Listed here are 28 T cell receptor beta chains from one sample, sequenced in a study of tissue T cells after allogeneic stem cell transplantation. This sample's time point: mouse harvest day 7 after allogeneic transplant. Tail vein injection delivered 10^7 T-cell-depleted bone marrow cells and 10^6 splenic CD5+ T cells. Using immunoSEQ multiplex PCR, the repertoire was profiled, and TCRdb retains in-frame clones only, with some absent. This sample yields several thousand clones, of which roughly 46% are seen a single time; less than 8.5% belongs to the top ten. The material sequenced was gut tissue. The receptors shown here come from a female BALB/c mouse given C57BL/6 T cells with graft-versus-host disease after an allogeneic hematopoietic cell transplant.

For this clone: These gene names are mouse names. The read falls 1 residue short of the CDR3 end, and the missing part is taken from the germline J gene. The V and J genes are TRBV23 and TRBJ2-5; the tabulated D call, TRBD2, remains unverified against the DNA. The V gene's germline CDR1 is KGHTA and CDR2 FQNQQP. The CDR3 runs 13 residues. CDR3 DNA, as far as it was read: TGCTCCAGCAGTCGGACTGGGGGTGGCACCCAGTAC. As protein: CSSSRTGGGTQY. The CDR3 in its entirety is CSSSRTGGGTQYF.

This clone showed up just a few times. Mouse names are used for the genes. Sequencing ends 1 residue short of the CDR3 end; the germline J gene provides the rest. This chain joins TRBV23 and TRBJ2-7. The CDR3 has 12 amino acids. CDR1 is KGHTA and CDR2 is FQNQQP in the germline V gene. The sequenced part of the CDR3 DNA is TGCTCCAGCAGTCAACGCAATTATGAACAGTAC. The encoded protein is CSSSQRNYEQY. The whole CDR3 protein is CSSSQRNYEQYF.

A remark on this clone: The gene names here belong to mouse. The CDR3 extends 1 residue past the end of the read, so its final part is completed from the germline J gene. The J gene is TRBJ2-1, the V gene TRBV26; D is possibly TRBD1 (6 bases). Germline-derived CDR1 and CDR2 are KGHPV and FQNQEV (reference sequence). Trimming removed 3 bases from V and 4 bases from J, with 10 bases in between. There are 14 residues in the CDR3. The CDR3 loop reads CASSLRDNYAEQFF. Incomplete CDR3 DNA: TGTGCCAGCAGTCTCCGGGACAATTATGCTGAGCAGTTC.

This clone turned up a few times. The listed genes are named as in mouse. With the read ending 1 residue before the CDR3 end, the germline J gene is used to fill in that end. The gene calls are TRBV12-1 and TRBJ2-4, with TRBD2 as a possible D gene (6 bases). The ends were cut back, 1 base at V and 0 bases at J, with 10 bases in the middle. This CDR3 is 15 amino acids long. Germline V lookup: CDR1 SGHSN, CDR2 HYEKVE. Here the CDR3 reads CASSLGGPSQNTLYF. CDR3 bases read: TGTGCCAGCTCTCTGGGGGGTCCCAGTCAAAACACCTTGTAC. Variable domain in full (rest from reference TRBV12-1 and TRBJ2-4): DSGVVQSPRHIIKEKGGRSVLTCIPISGHSNVVWYQQTLGKELKFLIQHYEKVERDKGFLPSRFSVQQFDDYHSEMNMSALELEDSAMYFCASSLGGPSQNTLYFGAGTRLSVL.

On this clone: Genes and germline are mouse. The missing CDR3 end, 1 residue past where the read stops, is filled in from the germline J gene. The chain has TRBV26 and TRBJ1-4; D ambiguous. Trimming cost V 3 bases and J 0 bases, with 5 bases left between them. CDR1 is KGHPV and CDR2 is FQNQEV in the germline V gene (reference sequence). This CDR3 is 14 amino acids long. CDR3: CASSLHFSNERLFF. Incomplete CDR3 DNA: TGTGCCAGCAGTCTACACTTTTCCAACGAAAGATTATTT.

This clone was seen more than once but under ten times. Genes here carry mouse names. The read terminates 1 residue ahead of where the CDR3 ends, so the germline J gene completes it. The chain uses TRBV5 and TRBJ2-4; 8 nucleotides agree with TRBD1. This CDR3 contains 15 residues. V lost 3 bases and J lost 2; bases outside the gene matches: 4. Germline assignment: CDR1 LGHNA and CDR2 YNLKQL (reference sequence). CDR3 amino acids: CASSQDRDDQNTLYF. CDR3 DNA (partial): TGTGCCAGCAGCCAGGACAGGGATGATCAAAACACCTTGTAC.

About this clone itself: Gene names are the mouse ones. Read data end 1 residue before the CDR3 end; the end is taken from the germline J gene. The rearrangement joins TRBV13-2 to TRBJ2-7; the D is unclear. The CDR3 sequence is 13 residues long. In germline, CDR1 is NNHNN, CDR2 SYGAGS (reference sequence). V was clipped by 0 bases and J by 6 bases, with 10 bases between them. The CDR3 here is CASGDARGGEQYF. Incomplete CDR3 DNA: TGTGCCAGCGGTGATGCACGGGGAGGTGAACAGTAC.

A word on this clone: Any gene name here is a mouse gene name. The CDR3 end is not reached by the read, which stops 1 residue before it; the germline J gene fills it in. The V call is TRBV13-2, the J call TRBJ2-3; 11 nucleotides match TRBD2. The CDR3 runs 14 residues. V gave up 8 bases and J gave up 0 bases; unmatched junction bases: 2. Germline V CDR1 and CDR2: NNHNN, SYGAGS (reference sequence). CDR3 region: CARGLGVSAETLYF. The sequenced part of the CDR3 DNA is TGTGCCAGGGGACTGGGGGTTAGTGCAGAAACGCTGTAT.

A note on this clone: The gene names here belong to mouse. The read falls 1 residue short of the CDR3 end, and the missing part is taken from the germline J gene. The rearrangement joins TRBV23 to TRBJ2-7; the table gives TRBD1 as D, unverified against the DNA. Germline V gene data show CDR1 as KGHTA and CDR2 as FQNQQP. The CDR3 runs to 13 residues. The DNA read from the CDR3 is TGCTCCAGCAGTCAAGGACAGGGGTATGAACAGTAC. It encodes CSSSQGQGYEQY. The entire CDR3 protein is CSSSQGQGYEQYF. The full variable domain, in which reference TRBV23 and TRBJ2-7 provide the parts outside the CDR3, is DAAVTQKPRYLIKMKGQEAEMKCIPEKGHTAVFWYQQKQSKELKFLIYFQNQQPLDQIDMVKERFSAVCPSSSLCSLGIRTCEAEDSALYLCSSSQGQGYEQYFGPGTRLTVL.

Notes on this clone: Genes here carry mouse names. The read stops 1 residue short of the end of the CDR3; the missing end is completed from the germline J gene. The chain employs TRBV26 and TRBJ1-5; weak D call: TRBD1 (6 bases). Germline V gene data show CDR1 as KGHPV and CDR2 as FQNQEV (reference sequence). The CDR3 has 12 amino acids. Trimming removed 6 bases at V and 6 bases at J, with 9 bases between. The chain's CDR3 is CASSLDSQAPLF. Incomplete CDR3 DNA: TGTGCCAGCAGCCTGGACAGCCAGGCTCCGCTT.

A remark on this clone: The gene names here belong to mouse. Read sequence stops 1 residue before the CDR3 end, and the germline J gene provides the missing end. The chain employs TRBV13-3 and TRBJ2-5; 7 nucleotides match TRBD1. The CDR3 spans 15 residues. V dropped 2 bases and J dropped 1; count of bases not matched to a gene: 4. Germline-derived CDR1 and CDR2 are NNHDY and SYVADS. The CDR3 sequence: CASSEGRGYQDTQYF. The CDR3 DNA, read in part, is TGTGCCAGCAGTGAAGGCAGGGGGTACCAAGACACCCAGTAC.

Comments on this clone: The germline and genes are mouse ones. From the germline J gene comes the end of the CDR3, since the read stops 1 residue before it. V gene TRBV5 combines with J gene TRBJ2-1; perhaps TRBD2 as D (6 bases). CDR1 is LGHNA and CDR2 is YNLKQL in the germline V gene (reference sequence). This CDR3 is 15 amino acids long. The V end was cut by 0 bases, the J end by 3 bases, with 9 bases between. CDR3 DNA, as far as it was read: TGTGCCAGCAGCCAAGACTGGGGCCTCTATGCTGAGCAGTTC. Its translation: CASSQDWGLYAEQF. The CDR3, in full, reads CASSQDWGLYAEQFF.

With regard to this clone: The gene symbols are mouse symbols. The CDR3 extends 1 residue past the end of the read, so its final part is completed from the germline J gene. The V call is TRBV26, the J call TRBJ2-5; D is ambiguous. Trimming took 4 bases from V and 5 from J, leaving 7 bases between them. This CDR3 spans 12 amino acids. Germline loops: CDR1 KGHPV, CDR2 FQNQEV (reference sequence). The CDR3 sequence is CASSRRRDTQYF. The sequenced part of the CDR3 DNA is TGTGCCAGCAGTCGGCGCAGAGACACCCAGTAC.

As concerns this clone: The listed genes are named as in mouse. The chain's CDR3 is CTCSAEGQGAAGQLYF. The covered CDR3 bases are TGCACCTGCAGTGCAGAGGGACAGGGGGCCGCCGGGCAGCTCTAC. The V gene is TRBV1, the J gene TRBJ2-2, with 12 bases identical to TRBD1. With the read ending 1 residue before the CDR3 end, the germline J gene is used to fill in that end. The junction had 2 bases not matched to a gene; V was cut back by 0 bases and J by 6 bases. The CDR3 extends over 16 amino acids. The germline V gene has CDR1 NSQYPW and CDR2 LRSPGD (reference sequence).

Note on this clone: The listed genes are named as in mouse. The sequence runs out 1 residue before the end of the CDR3; the remainder is reconstructed from the germline J gene. This chain joins TRBV13-2 and TRBJ1-3, with 10 bases identical to TRBD1. With 5 bases clipped from V and 4 bases from J, the junction kept 6 bases outside the gene matches. Germline CDR1 and CDR2: NNHNN and SYGAGS (reference sequence). The CDR3 contains 15 residues. CDR3 protein: CASGYRDRGGNTLYF. The sequenced part of the CDR3 DNA is TGTGCCAGCGGGTACCGGGACAGGGGAGGAAATACGCTCTAT.

A word on this clone: The junction shows a germline mismatch at one end, possibly a read error. Gene names are the mouse ones. The read stops 1 residue short of the end of the CDR3; the missing end is completed from the germline J gene. The chain links TRBV13-3 to TRBJ2-7, with 8 bases that match TRBD2. The CDR3 is 13 amino acids. Germline CDR1 is NNHDY and CDR2 is SYVADS. The CDR3 region is CARSGGGPGEQYF. Incomplete CDR3 DNA: TGTGCCCGCAGTGGGGGGGGGCCGGGGGAACAGTAC.

Concerning this clone: Gene labels here are mouse ones. The read terminates 1 residue ahead of where the CDR3 ends, so the germline J gene completes it. This sequence joins TRBV5 and TRBJ2-5; TRBD2 matches at 8 bases. Germline V gives CDR1 LGHNA, CDR2 YNLKQL (reference sequence). Trimming removed 6 bases from V and 5 bases from J; junction bases left unmatched: 4. The CDR3 contains 13 residues. CDR3 in amino acids: CASSQTGADTQYF. The CDR3 DNA, read in part, is TGTGCCAGCAGTCAGACTGGGGCAGACACCCAGTAC.

The table lists this clone with a few counts. Gene and germline names: mouse. The CDR3 is CASTQGNYAEQFF. The DNA read from the CDR3 is TGTGCCAGCACCCAGGGAAACTATGCTGAGCAGTTC. The genes are TRBV26 and TRBJ2-1; D perhaps matches TRBD1 (5 bases). The read stops 1 residue short of the end of the CDR3; the missing end is completed from the germline J gene. Between the trimmed V and J ends, which lost 7 bases and 1 base, there was a span of 8 bases. Germline assignment: CDR1 KGHPV and CDR2 FQNQEV (reference sequence). The CDR3 is made up of 13 amino acids. The entire variable domain, with the rest obtained from reference TRBV26 and TRBJ2-1, is as follows: NSKVIQTPRYLVKGQGQKAKMRCIPEKGHPVVFWYQQNKNNEFKFLINFQNQEVLQQIDMTEKRFSAECPSNSPCSLEIQSSEAGDSALYLCASTQGNYAEQFFGPGTRLTVL.

Regarding this clone: These gene names are mouse names. With the read ending 1 residue before the CDR3 end, the germline J gene is used to fill in that end. V and J are TRBV12-1 and TRBJ1-6; D is undetermined. TRBJ1-6 is an ORF, with its function uncertain. The germline V and J ends were trimmed by 0 bases and 5 bases, with 1 base remaining between them. CDR3 length equals 12 residues. CDR1 and CDR2 (germline): SGHSN, HYEKVE. This CDR3 is CASSLHNSPLYF. The DNA read from the CDR3 is TGTGCCAGCTCTCTCCATAATTCGCCCCTCTAC.

Judged by abundance, this clone is large. The germline and genes are mouse ones. The read falls 1 residue short of the CDR3 end, and the missing part is taken from the germline J gene. The rearrangement uses TRBV17 and TRBJ2-7; D may be TRBD1 or TRBD2 (5 bases each). Deletions cut 5 bases from V and 0 bases from J, with 11 bases between. The length of the CDR3 is 14 residues. CDR1 MNHDT and CDR2 YYDKIL come from the germline V gene. The DNA read from the CDR3 is TGTGCTAGCAGTGGGGGAGACAGCTCCTATGAACAGTAC. The encoded protein is CASSGGDSSYEQY. The complete CDR3 reads CASSGGDSSYEQYF.

Points on this clone: The genes and germline here are from mouse. From the germline J gene comes the end of the CDR3, since the read stops 1 residue before it. The chain joins TRBV4 to TRBJ2-4; TRBD2 matches at 7 bases. The CDR3 extends over 14 amino acids. The ends lost 3 bases at V and 0 bases at J; junction bases unmatched: 0. Germline CDR1 and CDR2: LGHDT and YNNKQL (reference sequence). The sequenced CDR3 bases are TGTGCCAGCAGCTATGGGGGGAGTCAAAACACCTTGTAC. Its protein product is CASSYGGSQNTLY. The full CDR3 reads CASSYGGSQNTLYF.

About this clone: Genes here carry mouse names. The read finishes 1 residue shy of the CDR3 end, and the germline J gene is used to complete it. The J gene is TRBJ2-3, the V gene TRBV23; the table's D call of TRBD2 was not tested on the DNA. Germline CDR1 reads KGHTA; CDR2 reads FQNQQP. The CDR3 has 16 residues. The CDR3 region is CSSSLGLGGSAETLYF. CDR3 bases read: TGCTCCAGCAGTCTAGGACTGGGGGGATCTGCAGAAACGCTGTAT.

As regards this clone: The genes are named according to mouse. The CDR3 end is not reached by the read, which stops 1 residue before it; the germline J gene fills it in. The rearrangement joins TRBV3 to TRBJ2-2, with 10 bases lining up with TRBD2. CDR3 size: 16 residues. Germline values: CDR1 SNHLY, CDR2 FYNGKV (reference sequence). The V gene end was trimmed by 4 bases and the J gene end by 1 base; junction bases not matched to a gene: 3. This CDR3 reads CASSSHWGGNTGQLYF. CDR3 bases read: TGTGCCAGCAGCTCACACTGGGGGGGAAACACCGGGCAGCTCTAC.

Details on this clone: The germline and genes are mouse ones. The DNA ends 1 residue before the CDR3 does, and the rest of the CDR3 is filled in from the germline J gene. The chain uses TRBV26 and TRBJ1-6; no clear D. TRBJ1-6 is known as an ORF, though its function is uncertain. Trimming removed 4 bases from V and 5 bases from J, with 9 bases in between. This CDR3 spans 14 amino acids. Germline-derived CDR1 and CDR2 are KGHPV and FQNQEV (reference sequence). The CDR3 loop is CASSRTANNSPLYF. The covered CDR3 bases are TGTGCCAGCAGTCGCACAGCCAATAATTCGCCCCTCTAC.

In this sample, this clone turned up a few times. The genes are named according to mouse. The sequence runs out 1 residue before the end of the CDR3; the remainder is reconstructed from the germline J gene. The V gene is TRBV3, the J gene TRBJ2-7; D gene unclear. Looked up from germline, CDR1 is SNHLY and CDR2 is FYNGKV (reference sequence). V lost 2 bases and J lost 0, with 5 bases in between. This CDR3 contains 13 residues. The sequenced CDR3 bases are TGTGCCAGCAGCTTACAGGACTCCTATGAACAGTAC. Protein sequence: CASSLQDSYEQY. Given in full, the CDR3 is CASSLQDSYEQYF. The entire variable domain, with the rest obtained from reference TRBV3 and TRBJ2-7, is as follows: GPKVLQIPSHQIIDMGQMVTLNCDPVSNHLYFYWYKQILGQQMEFLVNFYNGKVMEKSKLFKDQFSVERPDGSYFTLKIQPTALEDSAVYFCASSLQDSYEQYFGPGTRLTVL.

A remark on this clone: Germline and genes here are mouse. Sequencing ends 1 residue short of the CDR3 end; the germline J gene provides the rest. The chain links TRBV24 to TRBJ1-3; D might be TRBD1 (5 bases). CDR1 and CDR2 (germline): KGHTA, FRNEEI. The CDR3 runs to 14 residues. Trimming pared 2 bases from V and 1 base from J, leaving 6 bases between. CDR3 loop: CASSLQGSGNTLYF. Partial CDR3 DNA: TGTGCCAGCAGTCTGCAGGGATCTGGAAATACGCTCTAT.

Worth noting for this clone: Gene names follow the mouse nomenclature. The CDR3 end lies 1 residue beyond the end of the read and is filled in from the germline J gene. The chain employs TRBV26 and TRBJ1-2; TRBD1 aligns across 7 bases. Losses at the gene ends were 4 bases for V and 5 bases for J; bases not matched to a gene: 4. CDR3 size: 13 residues. Germline assignment: CDR1 KGHPV and CDR2 FQNQEV (reference sequence). The CDR3 loop reads CASSPTGWSDYTF. The covered CDR3 bases are TGTGCCAGCAGTCCGACAGGGTGGTCCGACTACACC. Using reference TRBV26 and TRBJ1-2 for the parts outside the CDR3, the full variable domain is NSKVIQTPRYLVKGQGQKAKMRCIPEKGHPVVFWYQQNKNNEFKFLINFQNQEVLQQIDMTEKRFSAECPSNSPCSLEIQSSEAGDSALYLCASSPTGWSDYTFGSGTRLLVI.

This clone was recorded a few times. Genes here carry mouse names. This CDR3 is CASSQDRGARDTQYF. The sequenced CDR3 bases are TGTGCCAGCAGCCAAGATAGGGGGGCGCGAGACACCCAGTAC. V and J are TRBV5 and TRBJ2-5; TRBD2 might be the D (7 bases). The read ends 1 residue shy of where the CDR3 ends; the end is completed using the germline J gene. Germline-derived CDR1 and CDR2 are LGHNA and YNLKQL (reference sequence). V lost 0 bases, J lost 5 bases, and 12 bases lay in between. This CDR3 is built from 15 residues.